The clone carrying this T cell receptor beta chain was seen only a few times. Its antigen is not known. The data were taken from a study of blood T cells in healthy people across ages. Study conclusions and caveats: Both higher diversity and more naive CD4+ cells marked long-lived donors when set against aged donors.

Using a J-beta primer mix together with a sample-barcoded 5' primer, a second PCR was run for 7 to 11 cycles. MiXCR, applied by TCRdb to the 5' RACE reads, yields one record per CDR3 protein. The sample records 850,000 to 1,300,000 distinct CDR3 sequences, around 43% being singletons. Germline V gene sequence: CDR1 SGHAT, CDR2 FQNNGV. V lost 5 bases and J lost 3, with 19 bases in between. The CDR3 is 16 residues long. Input material: blood. This receptor was taken from a woman aged 60-75 years in good health. The chain has TRBV11-2 and TRBJ1-1; tentatively, D is TRBD1 (6 bases). The CDR3 here is CASSPGTGRGDTEAFF. In DNA form, the CDR3 reads TGTGCCAGCAGCCCCGGGACGGGTAGGGGGGACACTGAAGCTTTCTTT.